This T cell receptor beta chain comes out of a study of naive and memory T cell subsets listed by TCRdb under 2017. Background for the entire study: Sorted naive and memory T cell subsets from peripheral blood were analyzed in the study using a UMI-based, open-source pipeline for TCR alpha and beta sequencing. IgG serology results and the functional CMV T cell responses were in complete agreement. RNA was DNase-treated and reverse transcribed with TCR constant-region primers, mostly using SuperScript III.

Separate amplification of TCR alpha and beta chain libraries was performed from the second PCR step onward. To determine each donor's CMV status, fresh PBMCs were stimulated overnight with CMV viral lysate, and IFNgamma production from CD4+ T cells was then assessed. Miltenyi beads were used first to positively select CD4 T cells, and CD8 T cells were then positively selected from the CD4-negative fraction. Cells stained for CD3, CD4, CD8, CD45RA, CD27 and a live/dead dye were sorted on a BD Aria II into four subsets by CD45RA and CD27. A few healthy volunteers provided blood, and the blood of each volunteer was split into CD4 and CD8 T cells and then into four differentiation subsets. Roughly 120 ml of peripheral blood was collected from each donor, and PBMC were isolated from the blood using Ficoll-Paque PLUS density-gradient centrifugation. After sorting, cells were lysed in RLT buffer, RNA was extracted using a Qiagen RNeasy kit, and the extracted RNA was stored at -80 degrees C.

Libraries were constructed by UMI-ligation and nested PCR. The beta constant-region primer consisted of an equimolar mixture of two oligonucleotides that together covered TRBC1 and TRBC2. The ligated cDNA went through four rounds of PCR with nested alpha and beta constant-region primers together with the SP2 primer. T4 RNA ligase 1 ligated a single-stranded oligonucleotide carrying the SP2 primer and a 12-nucleotide UMI to the cDNA 3' end. The ligation reaction was incubated at 16°C for about 18-25 hours. PCR2 was usually performed as a SYBR Green qPCR and halted at a preset threshold so that over-amplification would not occur. Agencourt AMPure XP magnetic beads were used for all purifications after the first. Libraries were quantified by Qubit and checked on a TapeStation, where a main peak was expected near 650 bp. Pooled libraries were sequenced on an Illumina MiSeq using v2 2x251 paired-end kits, and typically about 0.9-2.1 million reads were obtained per sample. Libraries were pooled at about 4.3 nM per sample, and 5-7% PhiX was added to improve cluster recognition. Regarding the original processing steps: FASTQ reads processed by Demultiplexor were assigned V and J genes by Decombinator through tag matching that tolerated a single base-pair mismatch. Collapsinator used UMIs to correct both sequencing errors and frequency errors arising from PCR heterogeneity. CDR3Translator translated TCRs and extracted CDR3s from the conserved cysteine to the FGXG phenylalanine, flagging non-productive sequences. Gini, Shannon entropy and inverse Simpson indices were computed after subsampling the repertoires to the same number of UMI-defined TCRs. Power-law fits to clonotype abundance distributions were performed by maximum likelihood within the linear range. Similar UMI counts, unique TCR numbers and clonal distributions were obtained with the pipeline and with MIGEC on one naive CD8 sample. One analysis removed from the naive repertoire any naive TCRs that were also present in any memory subset from the same donor. Repertoires were searched for approximately 7,000 CMV-associated CDR3 sequences compiled from VDJdb and a published dataset. TCRdb itself trimmed the public reads at Q25 with fastp, ran MiXCR and retained productive beta chains. Rows with one shared CDR3 protein collapse into an entry with the most common genes and DNA. TCRdb's processing, not the authors' own work, is the source of the V and J calls. This sample is represented by roughly 97,000 distinct CDR3 sequences; around 15% of them were singletons. 2.8% of the sample comes from the top ten.

What the authors observed across the whole study: After error correction, only a single occurrence was seen for over 85% of naive TCR sequences, so much steeper abundance distributions were produced than in memory subsets. The repertoire findings for the naive and memory subsets could not be validated, as no ground truth was available. RNA-based TCR counts may be affected by expression changes linked to T cell activation and differentiation. A clonotype was defined as a single alpha or beta chain sequence rather than as a paired alpha/beta receptor. In both CD4 and CD8 cells, going from naive through CM, EM and EMRA, the Gini index went up while Shannon and inverse Simpson diversity went down. A few larger clonotypes were present in naive repertoires, especially CD8 naive repertoires, and these clonotypes were possibly memory cells re-expressing CD45RA. TCR abundance followed a power law with an exponent that was different for naive and memory subsets but consistent across the three individuals.

This clonotype was detected a few times. No antigen is known for it. No base-level quality is on record; no much larger clone is a single base apart. V and J lose 8 bases and 0 bases, and a span of 11 bases separates them. The CDR3 measures 13 amino acids from cysteine to phenylalanine. CDR3 DNA is the only sequence kept; it has 39 bases, read in frame from the first base. From the germline V gene (reference sequence), CDR1 is MNHEY and CDR2 is SMNVEV. The chain joins TRBV27 to TRBJ2-7; matching of 5 bases hints at TRBD2 as the D gene. The sample was naive CD8+ T cells from blood. The cell subset or site label of this sample denotes: naive T cells, CD45RA high CD27+. The clonotype originates from a human donor in good health. The CDR3 is CASRDSFSYEQYF. The base sequence is TGTGCCAGCCGGGATTCGTTCTCCTACGAGCAGTACTTC.